These 27 T cell receptor beta chains were sequenced from one sample in a study of T cells after yellow fever vaccination. TCRdb ran MiXCR on the 5' RACE reads and lists one entry per CDR3 protein. The data hold hundreds of thousands of distinct CDR3 sequences, with approximately 12% observed a single time. This specimen was PBMCs, taken on the day of the yellow fever booster vaccination. Source of these receptors: a man aged 25 to 45 who received the YFV17D yellow fever vaccine.

The CDR3 spells CASSISTAYNSPLHF. The CDR3, as DNA: TGTGCCAGCAGCATTTCGACAGCGTATAATTCACCCCTCCACTTT. The chain links TRBV11-2 to TRBJ1-6, with D maybe TRBD1 (5 bases). The CDR3 loop spans 15 amino acids. Germline CDR1 and CDR2: SGHAT and FQNNGV. The V and J ends lost 5 bases and 4 bases respectively, with 12 bases between them.

In this sample, this clonotype turned up a few times. This chain connects TRBV25-1 to TRBJ2-7; no definite D call. The V gene's germline CDR1 is MGHDK and CDR2 SYGVNS. This CDR3 has 12 residues. V was pared by 6 bases and J by 3 bases, with 9 bases between. In DNA, the CDR3 is TGTGCCAGCAGCCCAGCAAACTACGAGCAGTACTTC. It specifies CASSPANYEQYF.

This clonotype was counted only a few times. J is TRBJ2-7 and V is TRBV6-1; 7 bases match TRBD1. The CDR3 length is 14 residues. V lost 8 bases, J lost 2 bases, and 9 bases stayed unmatched. CDR1 and CDR2 from the germline V gene are MNHNS and SASEGT. The CDR3 spells CASRADRDTYEQYF. The CDR3 nucleotides read TGTGCCAGCCGGGCTGACAGGGACACCTACGAGCAGTACTTC.

This chain uses TRBV18 with TRBJ2-7; 8 nucleotides agree with TRBD1. Losses at the gene ends were 5 bases for V and 3 bases for J; bases not matched to a gene: 9. Germline-derived CDR1 and CDR2 are KGHSH and LQKENI. This CDR3 region has 15 residues. This chain's CDR3 is CASSVPGTGHYEQYF. For the CDR3, the DNA is TGTGCCAGCTCAGTACCCGGGACAGGACACTACGAGCAGTACTTC. Combining the CDR3 with reference TRBV18 and TRBJ2-7 gives the whole variable domain NAGVMQNPRHLVRRRGQEARLRCSPMKGHSHVYWYRQLPEEGLKFMVYLQKENIIDESGMPKERFSAEFPKEGPSILRIQQVVRGDSAAYFCASSVPGTGHYEQYFGPGTRLTVT.

In this sample, this clonotype turned up a few times. The genes are TRBV4-3 and TRBJ2-7; TRBD2 agrees at 9 bases. V shed 5 bases, J shed 2 bases, and the junction held 7 bases outside the gene matches. The CDR3 covers 15 residues. Germline V gene sequence: CDR1 LGHNA, CDR2 YSLEER. The CDR3, as DNA: TGCGCCAGCAGCTCAGGACTAGCGACTCCCTACGAGCAGTACTTC. Translation: CASSSGLATPYEQYF.

This clonotype was counted once. The chain has TRBV24-1 and TRBJ2-1; TRBD1 agrees at 10 bases. Unmatched junction bases numbered 20, after V lost 9 bases and J lost 7 bases. Per germline, CDR1 KGHDR and CDR2 SFDVKD. CDR3 length: 18 amino acids. CDR3 region: CATGSQGLVTGGGNEQFF. In DNA, the CDR3 is TGTGCCACCGGAAGCCAGGGCCTAGTGACAGGGGGCGGGAATGAGCAGTTCTTC.

The chain links TRBV4-3 to TRBJ2-7; TRBD2 aligns across 7 bases. V was clipped by 0 bases and J by 7 bases; unmatched bases: 9. The CDR3 totals 15 residues. Germline V gene data show CDR1 as LGHNA and CDR2 as YSLEER. CDR3 bases: TGCGCCAGCAGCCAAGAAATTGGAACGGGAGGTGAGCAGTACTTC. Protein: CASSQEIGTGGEQYF.

The V gene is TRBV28, the J gene TRBJ2-5; D remains ambiguous. The CDR3 has 15 residues. Between the trimmed V and J ends, which lost 3 bases and 5 bases, there was a span of 16 bases. CDR1 is MDHEN, CDR2 SYDVKM, per germline. In nucleotides, the CDR3 is TGTGCCAGCAGTTTGGTGGGGAATCCAAGGGAGACCCAGTACTTC. Protein: CASSLVGNPRETQYF.

V and J are TRBV3-1 and TRBJ1-2; D is unresolved. The germline V and J ends were trimmed by 5 bases and 9 bases, with 16 bases remaining between them. CDR1 LGHDT and CDR2 YNNKEL come from the germline V gene (reference sequence). The CDR3 covers 13 residues. This CDR3 reads CASSDWTPQSYTF. CDR3 DNA: TGTGCCAGCAGCGACTGGACTCCCCAAAGCTACACCTTC. Together with reference TRBV3-1 and TRBJ1-2, the CDR3 gives the full variable domain: DTAVSQTPKYLVTQMGNDKSIKCEQNLGHDTMYWYKQDSKKFLKIMFSYNNKELIINETVPNRFSPKSPDKAHLNLHINSLELGDSAVYFCASSDWTPQSYTFGSGTRLTVV.

This chain connects TRBV12-3 or TRBV12-4 to TRBJ2-5; 7 bases are shared with TRBD2. After removal of 6 bases from V and 0 bases from J, the junction contained 4 bases not matched to a gene. CDR3 length equals 14 residues. The CDR3 loop reads CASSYGTNQETQYF. In DNA, the CDR3 is TGTGCCAGCAGCTACGGGACTAACCAAGAGACCCAGTACTTC.

This clonotype was counted only a few times. The rearrangement uses TRBV20-1 and TRBJ2-1; no clear D. There are 13 residues in the CDR3. Trimming cost V 6 bases and J 2 bases, with 11 bases left between them. Germline V gene sequence: CDR1 DFQATT, CDR2 SNEGSKA (reference sequence). The CDR3, as DNA: TGCAGTGCGGACCGTGTACCCTACAATGAGCAGTTCTTC. Its translation: CSADRVPYNEQFF.

The chain has TRBV20-1 and TRBJ2-7; D perhaps matches TRBD1 (6 bases). The CDR3 spans 15 residues. Germline CDR1 reads DFQATT; CDR2 reads SNEGSKA (reference sequence). V was pared by 0 bases and J by 5 bases, with 17 bases between. The CDR3 sequence: CSARDAGEIGDEQYF. The CDR3 coding sequence is TGCAGTGCTAGAGACGCAGGGGAGATAGGCGACGAGCAGTACTTC.

This rearrangement joins TRBV18 to TRBJ1-1; TRBD1 might be the D (5 bases). The CDR3 totals 13 residues. V was clipped by 5 bases and J by 5 bases, with 12 bases between them. The germline V gene has CDR1 KGHSH and CDR2 LQKENI. The CDR3 DNA is TGTGCCAGCTCATTACAGGTCGGGACTGAAGCTTTCTTT. Protein product: CASSLQVGTEAFF. Using reference TRBV18 and TRBJ1-1 for the parts outside the CDR3, the full variable domain is NAGVMQNPRHLVRRRGQEARLRCSPMKGHSHVYWYRQLPEEGLKFMVYLQKENIIDESGMPKERFSAEFPKEGPSILRIQQVVRGDSAAYFCASSLQVGTEAFFGQGTRLTVV.

This clonotype was counted between two and nine times. V and J are TRBV11-2 and TRBJ2-1; 7 bases align to TRBD2. V was pared by 5 bases and J by 7 bases, with 5 bases of the junction left unmatched. CDR3 length: 13 residues. Germline V CDR1 and CDR2: SGHAT, FQNNGV. CDR3 sequence reads: CASSGGTTNEQFF. The CDR3, as DNA: TGTGCCAGCAGCGGCGGGACTACGAATGAGCAGTTCTTC.

This clonotype has only a few counts. V and J are TRBV5-1 and TRBJ2-3; 10 bases align to TRBD2. V lost 4 bases to trimming and J lost 1 base; unmatched junction nucleotides: 3. This CDR3 has 15 amino acids. Germline CDR1 reads SGHRS; CDR2 reads YFSETQ. The CDR3: CASSHGLAGTDTQYF. The CDR3 DNA follows: TGCGCCAGCAGCCACGGACTAGCGGGCACAGATACGCAGTATTTT.

This clonotype was observed a handful of times. The CDR3 sequence: CASSPPRTGQGKSRQYF. The CDR3 nucleotides read TGTGCCAGCTCACCACCTCGGACAGGGCAGGGAAAGTCTAGGCAGTACTTC. This rearrangement joins TRBV18 to TRBJ2-7; TRBD1 matches at 8 bases. The junction had 16 bases not matched to a gene; V was cut back by 0 bases and J by 9 bases. There are 17 residues in the CDR3. CDR1 and CDR2 (germline): KGHSH, LQKENI.

The chain carries TRBV24-1 and TRBJ2-1, with TRBD1 matching over 8 bases. V gave up 7 bases and J gave up 8 bases; unmatched junction bases: 9. The CDR3 covers 14 residues. Looked up from germline, CDR1 is KGHDR and CDR2 is SFDVKD. CDR3 loop: CATSDRGWGDEQFF. The CDR3 DNA is TGTGCCACCAGCGACAGGGGATGGGGGGATGAGCAGTTCTTC.

This clonotype was seen more than once but under ten times. The CDR3 coding sequence is TGTGCCAGCTCACCGCAGGGGGCGCATTACGAGCAGTACTTC. Translating gives CASSPQGAHYEQYF. The chain is built from TRBV18 and TRBJ2-7; TRBD1 matches 8 bases. Germline trimming cut 3 bases from V and 4 bases from J; bases unmatched to any gene: 5. From germline, CDR1 is KGHSH and CDR2 LQKENI. This CDR3 region has 14 residues.

This clonotype occurred a few times. The chain links TRBV20-1 to TRBJ2-3; 8 bases are shared with TRBD1. The length of the CDR3 is 15 residues. Germline loops: CDR1 DFQATT, CDR2 SNEGSKA (reference sequence). V lost 6 bases to trimming and J lost 4 bases; unmatched junction nucleotides: 12. CDR3: CSATRPGGAADTQYF. CDR3 sequence (DNA): TGCAGTGCCACCCGGCCAGGGGGCGCCGCAGATACGCAGTATTTT.

The chain uses TRBV27 and TRBJ2-2; 8 positions match TRBD1. The germline V gene has CDR1 MNHEY and CDR2 SMNVEV (reference sequence). This CDR3 comprises 16 residues. Trimming removed 5 bases from V and 4 bases from J; junction bases left unmatched: 9. The CDR3 nucleotides read TGTGCCAGCAGTCTAAGGACAGGGCTCGGCACCGGGGAGCTGTTTTTT. It codes for CASSLRTGLGTGELFF.

This clonotype was recorded a few times. The chain couples TRBV7-2 to TRBJ1-3; 9 nucleotides align to TRBD1. Germline V lookup: CDR1 SGHTA, CDR2 FQGNSA. V shed 6 bases and J 0 bases; nucleotides not matched to a gene: 3. The CDR3 loop spans 15 amino acids. The CDR3 region has the DNA TGTGCCAGCAGGACAGGGGGAGCCTCTGGAAACACCATATATTTT. Translated: CASRTGGASGNTIYF.

The sample holds many counts of this clonotype. The gene calls are TRBV28 and TRBJ1-5; D unclear. CDR1 is MDHEN and CDR2 is SYDVKM in the germline V gene. V was shortened by 3 bases and J by 4 bases, with 10 bases between the two germline ends. The CDR3 length is 14 residues. In nucleotides, the CDR3 is TGTGCCAGCAGTTTTTTTCTGGGAAATCAGCCCCAGCATTTT. Amino acids: CASSFFLGNQPQHF.

This clonotype appeared a few times. The chain couples TRBV28 to TRBJ1-5; D is possibly TRBD1 (5 bases). The CDR3 runs to 12 residues. Germline loops: CDR1 MDHEN, CDR2 SYDVKM. V was trimmed by 7 bases and J by 9 bases, leaving 13 bases between them. CDR3 nucleotide sequence: TGTGCCAGCAACGGGGGTGAACGGCCCCAGCATTTT. Its protein is CASNGGERPQHF.

This chain uses TRBV9 with TRBJ2-1; tentative D call: TRBD1 (6 bases). Between the trimmed V and J ends, which lost 0 bases and 9 bases, there was a span of 13 bases. The CDR3 extends over 14 amino acids. Germline CDR1 is SGDLS and CDR2 is YYNGEE. CDR3 loop: CASSVGQVAGEQFF. CDR3 coding DNA: TGTGCCAGCAGCGTAGGACAGGTCGCGGGTGAGCAGTTCTTC.

This clonotype occurred a few times. The chain uses TRBV7-2 and TRBJ2-3; the D gene could be TRBD1 or TRBD2 (5 bases each). V lost 4 bases and J 4 bases, leaving 12 bases between the germline ends. The CDR3 totals 14 residues. Germline CDR1 SGHTA, CDR2 FQGNSA. The CDR3 sequence: CASSSEGRADTQYF. The CDR3, as DNA: TGTGCCAGCAGCTCCGAGGGACGGGCAGATACGCAGTATTTT.

The rearrangement uses TRBV7-2 and TRBJ2-5; possible D gene TRBD1, 5 bases. The germline CDR1 and CDR2 sequences are SGHTA and FQGNSA. V shed 6 bases and J shed 3 bases, with 11 bases lying between them. The length of the CDR3 is 13 residues. The CDR3 here is CASRQVAKETQYF. The CDR3 bases are TGTGCCAGCAGACAGGTGGCAAAAGAGACCCAGTACTTC.

This clonotype showed up just a few times. The rearrangement uses TRBV28 and TRBJ2-7; D remains unclear. The germline CDR1 and CDR2 sequences are MDHEN and SYDVKM. The CDR3 sequence is 14 residues long. V dropped 3 bases and J dropped 4 bases, with 13 bases sitting between them. CDR3 residues: CASSFLALRYEQYF. The CDR3 DNA reads TGTGCCAGCAGTTTTTTGGCACTTCGTTACGAGCAGTACTTC. Supplemented by reference TRBV28 and TRBJ2-7, the full variable domain reads DVKVTQSSRYLVKRTGEKVFLECVQDMDHENMFWYRQDPGLGLRLIYFSYDVKMKEKGDIPEGYSVSREKKERFSLILESASTNQTSMYLCASSFLALRYEQYFGPGTRLTVT.